What follows are 10 T cell receptor beta chains derived from one specimen sequenced in a study of T cells in localized non-small cell lung cancer. Produced via immunoSEQ multiplex PCR; TCRdb's table is partial and in-frame only. The sample contains some 590 clones, about 26% of which appear only once. This specimen consisted of lung tumor tissue, obtained before any cancer treatment. The receptors were gathered from a male donor older than 55 with stage II lung adenocarcinoma.

This clone turned up a few times. This chain joins TRBV11-3 and TRBJ2-2; no clear D gene. Germline assignment: CDR1 SGHNT and CDR2 YENEEA. This CDR3 spans 16 amino acids. Trimming took off 7 bases at V and 1 base at J, with 16 bases between the two ends. CDR3 sequence (DNA): TGTGCCAGCACCAAAGATGTGAGTTTGAACACCGGGGAGCTGTTTTTT. It is translated as CASTKDVSLNTGELFF. Variable domain in full (rest from reference TRBV11-3 and TRBJ2-2): EAGVVQSPRYKIIEKKQPVAFWCNPISGHNTLYWYLQNLGQGPELLIRYENEEAVDDSQLPKDRFSAERLKGVDSTLKIQPAELGDSAVYLCASTKDVSLNTGELFFGEGSRLTVL.

CDR3 nucleotide sequence: TGTGCCAGCAGCTCGAGCACAACCTTCGGAAGGGTAACTGAAGCTTTCTTT. Its translation is CASSSSTTFGRVTEAFF. The V gene is TRBV11-3, the J gene TRBJ1-1; D is unclear. V lost 4 bases to trimming and J lost 5 bases, with 23 bases between them. CDR1 is SGHNT and CDR2 is YENEEA in the germline V gene. There are 17 residues in the CDR3. The entire variable domain, with the rest obtained from reference TRBV11-3 and TRBJ1-1, is as follows: EAGVVQSPRYKIIEKKQPVAFWCNPISGHNTLYWYLQNLGQGPELLIRYENEEAVDDSQLPKDRFSAERLKGVDSTLKIQPAELGDSAVYLCASSSSTTFGRVTEAFFGQGTRLTVV.

This rearrangement joins TRBV25-1 to TRBJ2-5; the D call may be TRBD1 or TRBD2 (7 bases each). The CDR3 consists of 15 residues. From germline, CDR1 is MGHDK and CDR2 SYGVNS. The V gene lost 2 bases and the J gene lost 4 bases, with 14 bases spanning the gap. Here the CDR3 reads CASSEGRGRRETQYF. CDR3 nucleotide sequence: TGTGCCAGCAGTGAAGGGAGGGGGCGGCGAGAGACCCAGTACTTC. Drawing the rest from reference TRBV25-1 and TRBJ2-5, the complete variable domain is EADIYQTPRYLVIGTGKKITLECSQTMGHDKMYWYQQDPGMELHLIHYSYGVNSTEKGDLSSESTVSRIRTEHFPLTLESARPSHTSQYLCASSEGRGRRETQYFGPGTRLLVL.

This sequence joins TRBV6-8 and TRBJ2-3; 13 nucleotides match TRBD2. CDR3 length: 18 amino acids. V lost 4 bases to trimming and J lost 0 bases; unmatched junction nucleotides: 7. Germline V gives CDR1 MNHGY, CDR2 SAAAGT. CDR3 region: CASSSGLAGISSTDTQYF. The CDR3 DNA reads TGTGCCAGCAGTTCGGGACTAGCGGGGATCTCTAGCACAGATACGCAGTATTTT.

This clone is labeled large (0.1 to 1%). The chain is built from TRBV6-8 and TRBJ2-2, with unresolved D. Trimming shortened V by 0 bases and J by 5 bases, and 4 bases separated the two germline ends. The germline V gene has CDR1 MNHGY and CDR2 SAAAGT. The CDR3 runs 13 residues. The CDR3 region is CASSYSSTGELFF. CDR3 in DNA: TGTGCCAGCAGTTACTCGAGTACCGGGGAGCTGTTTTTT.

This clone is deemed medium-sized (0.01 to 0.1%). This chain joins TRBV9 and TRBJ2-5; weak D call: TRBD2 (6 bases). With 4 bases removed from V and 5 bases from J, the gap between germline ends came to 9 bases. CDR3 length equals 12 residues. The germline V gene encodes CDR1 SGDLS and CDR2 YYNGEE. The CDR3 DNA follows: TGTGCCAGCAGCTGGGGGGAGGAGACCCAGTACTTC. This codes for CASSWGEETQYF. Variable domain in full (rest from reference TRBV9 and TRBJ2-5): DSGVTQTPKHLITATGQRVTLRCSPRSGDLSVYWYQQSLDQGLQFLIQYYNGEERAKGNILERFSAQQFPDLHSELNLSSLELGDSALYFCASSWGEETQYFGPGTRLLVL.

This CDR3 reads CASSIEGHSNQPQHF. CDR3 DNA sequence: TGTGCCAGTAGTATAGAGGGGCACAGCAATCAGCCCCAGCATTTT. V is TRBV19 and J is TRBJ1-5; D perhaps matches TRBD1 (5 bases). With 0 bases removed from V and 1 base from J, the gap between germline ends came to 7 bases. The CDR3 consists of 15 residues. Germline loops: CDR1 LNHDA, CDR2 SQIVND (reference sequence).

The V gene is TRBV19, the J gene TRBJ1-1; no clear D gene. The CDR3 extends over 14 amino acids. Germline lookup yields CDR1 LNHDA and CDR2 SQIVND (reference sequence). Trimming left V 3 bases short and J 7 bases short, with 15 bases between. CDR3 DNA: TGTGCCAGTAGTATTGTTACCGGCTATGGTGAAGCTTTCTTT. It translates to CASSIVTGYGEAFF.

This clone was seen more than once but under ten times. The genes are TRBV9 and TRBJ2-5, with 8 bases identical to TRBD1. CDR1 SGDLS and CDR2 YYNGEE come from the germline V gene. Losses at the gene ends were 2 bases for V and 0 bases for J; bases not matched to a gene: 3. The CDR3 runs 15 residues. The CDR3 loop reads CASSVGQANQETQYF. CDR3 coding DNA: TGTGCCAGCAGCGTGGGACAGGCAAACCAAGAGACCCAGTACTTC.

This clone has just a few counts. J is TRBJ1-1 and V is TRBV30; no reliable D call. The V end was cut by 7 bases, the J end by 1 base, with 16 bases between. The CDR3 totals 14 residues. Germline CDR1 GTSNPN, CDR2 SVGIG (reference sequence). The CDR3 bases are TGTGCCTACCTACCCGAGAGGGAGAACACTGAAGCTTTCTTT. It yields the protein CAYLPERENTEAFF. The variable domain in full, completed from reference TRBV30 and TRBJ1-1, reads SQTIHQWPATLVQPVGSPLSLECTVEGTSNPNLYWYRQAAGRGLQLLFYSVGIGQISSEVPQNLSASRPQDRQFILSSKKLLLSDSGFYLCAYLPERENTEAFFGQGTRLTVV.